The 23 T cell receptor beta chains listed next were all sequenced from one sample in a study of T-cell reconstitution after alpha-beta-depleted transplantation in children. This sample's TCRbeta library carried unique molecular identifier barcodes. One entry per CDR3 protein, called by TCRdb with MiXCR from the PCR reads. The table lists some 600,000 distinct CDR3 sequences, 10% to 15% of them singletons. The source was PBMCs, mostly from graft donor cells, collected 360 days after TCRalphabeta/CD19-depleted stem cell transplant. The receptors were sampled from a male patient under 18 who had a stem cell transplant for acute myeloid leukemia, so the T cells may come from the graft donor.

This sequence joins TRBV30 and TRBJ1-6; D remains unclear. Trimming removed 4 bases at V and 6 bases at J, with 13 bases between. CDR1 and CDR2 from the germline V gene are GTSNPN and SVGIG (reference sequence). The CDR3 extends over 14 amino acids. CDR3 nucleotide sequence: TGTGCCTGGATATGGAGTACCGGTAATTCACCCCTCCACTTT. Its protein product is CAWIWSTGNSPLHF.

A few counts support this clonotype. In DNA, the CDR3 is TGCGCCAGCAGCCCCCAGCTAGACGGTACAGGATACACCGGGGAGCTGTTTTTT. Translating it yields CASSPQLDGTGYTGELFF. This sequence joins TRBV4-3 and TRBJ2-2; perhaps TRBD1 as D (5 bases). The V gene lost 4 bases and the J gene lost 3 bases, with 21 bases spanning the gap. The CDR3 has 18 residues. Germline CDR1 and CDR2: LGHNA and YSLEER.

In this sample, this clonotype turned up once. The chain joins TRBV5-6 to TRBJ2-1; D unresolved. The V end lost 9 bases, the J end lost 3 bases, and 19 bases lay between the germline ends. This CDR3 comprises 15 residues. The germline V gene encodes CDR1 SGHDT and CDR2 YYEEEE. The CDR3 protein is CAIGPRLRCYNEQFF. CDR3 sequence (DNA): TGTGCCATCGGCCCCCGGTTGCGCTGCTACAATGAGCAGTTCTTC.

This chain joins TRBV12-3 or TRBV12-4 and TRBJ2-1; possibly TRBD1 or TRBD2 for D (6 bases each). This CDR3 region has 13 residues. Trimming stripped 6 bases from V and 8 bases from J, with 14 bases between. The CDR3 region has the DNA TGTGCCAGCAGGCTATCCGGGGGCCATGAGCAGTTCTTC. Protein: CASRLSGGHEQFF.

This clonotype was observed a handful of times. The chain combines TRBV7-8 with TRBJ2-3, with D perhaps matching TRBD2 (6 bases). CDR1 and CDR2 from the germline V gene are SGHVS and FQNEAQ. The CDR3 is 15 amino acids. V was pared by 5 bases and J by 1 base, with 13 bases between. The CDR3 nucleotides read TGTGCCAGCAGCCTCCCCCCTAGCGGCACAGATACGCAGTATTTT. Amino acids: CASSLPPSGTDTQYF.

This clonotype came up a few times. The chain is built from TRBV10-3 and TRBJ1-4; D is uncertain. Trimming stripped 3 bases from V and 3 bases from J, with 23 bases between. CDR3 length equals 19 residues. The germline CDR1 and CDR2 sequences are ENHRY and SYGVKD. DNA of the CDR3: TGTGCCATCAGTGACGGTAGTTCAAGCATCATTGAAGCTAATGAAAAACTGTTTTTT. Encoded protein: CAISDGSSSIIEANEKLFF.

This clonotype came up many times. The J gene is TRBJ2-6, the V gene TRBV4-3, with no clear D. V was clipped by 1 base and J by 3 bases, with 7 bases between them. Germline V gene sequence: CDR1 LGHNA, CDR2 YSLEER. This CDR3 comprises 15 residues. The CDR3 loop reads CASSQVGDGANVLTF. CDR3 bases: TGCGCCAGCAGCCAAGTTGGGGATGGGGCCAACGTCCTGACTTTC.

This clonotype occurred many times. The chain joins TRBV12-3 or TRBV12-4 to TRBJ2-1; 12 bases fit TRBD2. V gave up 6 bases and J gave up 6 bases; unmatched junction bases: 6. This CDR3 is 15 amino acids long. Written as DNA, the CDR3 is TGTGCCAGCAGCCTGACTAGCGGGAGTACCAATGAGCAGTTCTTC. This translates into CASSLTSGSTNEQFF.

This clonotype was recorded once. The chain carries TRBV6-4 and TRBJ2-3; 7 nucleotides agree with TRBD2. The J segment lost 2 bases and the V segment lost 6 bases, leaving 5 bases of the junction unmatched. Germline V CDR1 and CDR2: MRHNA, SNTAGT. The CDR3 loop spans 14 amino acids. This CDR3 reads CASSASGDTDTQYF. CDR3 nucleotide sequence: TGTGCCAGCAGCGCCAGCGGGGACACAGATACGCAGTATTTT.

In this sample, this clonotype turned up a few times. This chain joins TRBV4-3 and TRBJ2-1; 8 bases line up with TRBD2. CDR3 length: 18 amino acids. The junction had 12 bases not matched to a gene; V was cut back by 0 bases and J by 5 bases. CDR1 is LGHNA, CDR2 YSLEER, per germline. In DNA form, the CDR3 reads TGCGCCAGCAGCCAAGAGGTGCTAGGGCTAGCGGGCAACAATGAGCAGTTCTTC. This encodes CASSQEVLGLAGNNEQFF.

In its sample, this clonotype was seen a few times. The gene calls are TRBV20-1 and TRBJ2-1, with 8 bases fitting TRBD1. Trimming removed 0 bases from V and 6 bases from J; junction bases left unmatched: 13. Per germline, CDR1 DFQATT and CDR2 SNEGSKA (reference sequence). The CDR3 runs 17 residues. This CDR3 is CSARDESGGADTNEQFF. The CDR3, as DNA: TGCAGTGCTAGAGATGAGTCAGGGGGCGCGGATACCAATGAGCAGTTCTTC.

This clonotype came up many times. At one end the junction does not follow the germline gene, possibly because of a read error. The CDR3 DNA reads as TGTGCCAGCAGCTTAGTGAGCTCCTACAATGAGCAGTTCTTC. Protein: CASSLVSSYNEQFF. This chain connects TRBV5-1 to TRBJ2-1; unclear D gene. The CDR3 extends over 14 amino acids. The germline gives CDR1 SGHRS, CDR2 YFSETQ.

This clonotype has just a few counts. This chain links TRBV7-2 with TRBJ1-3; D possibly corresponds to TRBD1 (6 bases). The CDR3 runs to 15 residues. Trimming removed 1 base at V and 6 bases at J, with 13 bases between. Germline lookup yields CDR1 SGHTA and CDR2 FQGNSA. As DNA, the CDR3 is TGTGCCAGCAGCTTAGGGGTCAGGGGTGAAAACACCATATATTTT. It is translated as CASSLGVRGENTIYF.

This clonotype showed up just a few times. The CDR3 loop reads CSAKSLWGVAGGDGELFF. The CDR3 DNA reads TGCAGTGCTAAGAGCCTCTGGGGAGTAGCGGGAGGGGACGGGGAGCTGTTTTTT. The genes are TRBV20-1 and TRBJ2-2; 11 bases match TRBD2. Unmatched junction bases numbered 17, after V lost 4 bases and J lost 7 bases. The CDR3 loop spans 18 amino acids. From germline, CDR1 is DFQATT and CDR2 SNEGSKA (reference sequence).

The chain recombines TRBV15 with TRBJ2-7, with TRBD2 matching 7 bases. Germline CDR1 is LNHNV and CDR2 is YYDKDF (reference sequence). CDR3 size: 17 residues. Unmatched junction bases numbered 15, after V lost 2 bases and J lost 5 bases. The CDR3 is CATSRYIGGRAGDEQYF. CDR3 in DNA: TGTGCCACCAGCAGATACATAGGAGGGAGGGCCGGAGACGAGCAGTACTTC.

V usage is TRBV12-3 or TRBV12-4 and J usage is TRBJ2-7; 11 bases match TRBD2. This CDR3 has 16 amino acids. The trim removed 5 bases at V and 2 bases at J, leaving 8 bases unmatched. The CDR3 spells CASSRSTSGTTYEQYF. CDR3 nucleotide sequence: TGTGCCAGCAGTAGGTCGACTAGCGGGACTACCTACGAGCAGTACTTC.

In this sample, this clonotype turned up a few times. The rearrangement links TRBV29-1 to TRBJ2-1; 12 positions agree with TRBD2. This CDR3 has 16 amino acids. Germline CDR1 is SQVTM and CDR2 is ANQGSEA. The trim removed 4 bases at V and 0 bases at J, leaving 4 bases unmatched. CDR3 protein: CSVGGLAGSSYNEQFF. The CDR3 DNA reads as TGCAGCGTTGGGGGACTAGCGGGCAGCTCCTACAATGAGCAGTTCTTC.

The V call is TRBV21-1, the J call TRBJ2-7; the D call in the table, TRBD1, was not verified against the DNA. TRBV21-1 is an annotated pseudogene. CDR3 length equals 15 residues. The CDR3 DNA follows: TGTGCCAGCAGCAAAGTTGAGACAGGGTGTCACGAGCAGTACTTC. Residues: CASSKVETGCHEQYF.

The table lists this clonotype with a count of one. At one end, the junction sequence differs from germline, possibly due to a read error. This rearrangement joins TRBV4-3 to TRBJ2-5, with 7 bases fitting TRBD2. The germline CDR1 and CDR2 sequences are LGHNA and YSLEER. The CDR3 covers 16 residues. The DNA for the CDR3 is TGCGCCAGCAGCCAAGAATCAGGGACTACAAGAGAGGCCCAGTACTTC. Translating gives CASSQESGTTREAQYF.

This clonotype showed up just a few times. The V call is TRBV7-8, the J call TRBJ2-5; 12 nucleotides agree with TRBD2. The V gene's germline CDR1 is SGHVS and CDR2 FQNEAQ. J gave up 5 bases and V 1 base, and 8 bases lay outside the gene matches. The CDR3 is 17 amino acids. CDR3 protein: CASSLVSSGRAEETQYF. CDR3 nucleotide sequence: TGTGCCAGCAGCTTAGTTTCTAGCGGGAGGGCCGAGGAGACCCAGTACTTC.

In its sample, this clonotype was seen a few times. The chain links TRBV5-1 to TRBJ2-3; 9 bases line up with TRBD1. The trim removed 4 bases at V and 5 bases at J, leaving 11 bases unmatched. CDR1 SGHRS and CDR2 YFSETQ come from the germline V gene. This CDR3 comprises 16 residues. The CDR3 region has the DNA TGCGCCAGCAGCCCACCTGGACAGGGGCAAGGAGATACGCAGTATTTT. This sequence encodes CASSPPGQGQGDTQYF.

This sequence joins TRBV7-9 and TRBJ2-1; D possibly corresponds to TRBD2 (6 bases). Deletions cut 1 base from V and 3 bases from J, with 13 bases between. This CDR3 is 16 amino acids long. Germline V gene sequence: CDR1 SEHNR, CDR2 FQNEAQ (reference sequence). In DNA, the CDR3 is TGTGCCAGCAGCTTAGAGGAGGGTCTTAACTACAATGAGCAGTTCTTC. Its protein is CASSLEEGLNYNEQFF.

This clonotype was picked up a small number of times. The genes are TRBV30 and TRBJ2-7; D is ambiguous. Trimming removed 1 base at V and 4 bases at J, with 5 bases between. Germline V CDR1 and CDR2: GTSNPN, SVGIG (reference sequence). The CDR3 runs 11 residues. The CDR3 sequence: CAWSGQYEQYF. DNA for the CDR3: TGTGCCTGGAGTGGGCAGTACGAGCAGTACTTC.